This TCR beta chain was obtained from a study of vaccination effects on CD4 cells after COVID-19. Expansion of antigen-specific CD4+ T cells with viral peptide pools was carried out by the ViraFEST assay before sequencing. Culturing for more than 9 days preceded CD4+ T cell isolation. Vaccine recipients lacked prior SARS-CoV-2 infection and had negative nucleocapsid antibodies. As concerns this clone: What it binds is not known.

Generated by immunoSEQ multiplex PCR, the TCRdb table keeps only in-frame clones and is missing some. The table lists tens of thousands of clones, 73% of them singletons. The clonotype was recovered from a human donor who received a COVID-19 vaccine. The sample consisted of CD4+ T cells from PBMCs cultured with SARS-CoV-2 spike peptides, taken before COVID-19 vaccination.

The CDR3 sequence: CASSQGVRTSGSYEQYF. Written as DNA, the CDR3 is TGCGCCAGCAGCCAAGGGGTTAGGACTAGCGGCTCCTACGAGCAGTACTTC. The chain is built from TRBV4-1 and TRBJ2-7; 10 bases fit TRBD2. Per germline, CDR1 MGHRA and CDR2 YSYEKL. V gave up 1 base and J gave up 0 bases; unmatched junction bases: 6. The CDR3 is made up of 17 amino acids.